Described below is a single TCR beta chain sequence and its context. Antigen unknown. TCRdb keeps only in-frame clones here, not all; method: immunoSEQ multiplex PCR. This table holds about 1 million clones, more than 65% found once. The CDR3 loop spans 15 amino acids. Trimming removed 7 bases from V and 0 bases from J, with 15 bases in between. CDR1 is LNHDA and CDR2 is SQIVND in the germline V gene (reference sequence). This sample was included in a study of shared clonotypes between healthy human individuals. Study overall: Three plates were used per donor for CD4 naive, three for CD4 memory, two for CD8 naive and one for CD8 memory.

Study conclusions and caveats: The study found roughly 5% of naive CD4 clonotypes shared across several donors. Blood was the sole source, and tissue repertoires probably differ.

This sequence originates from a man between 18 and 29 years old in good health. The chain has TRBV19 and TRBJ1-1; no reliable D call. Sequencing was done on a sample of memory CD4+ T cells sorted from blood. Subset reported: CD45RA-negative fraction. CDR3 residues: CASKIGGTMNTEAFF. CDR3 DNA sequence: TGTGCCAGTAAGATCGGAGGCACAATGAACACTGAAGCTTTCTTT.